The present T cell receptor beta chain was sequenced within a study of T-cell memory formation after mild COVID-19. In the study overall: Largely donor-specific TCR clusters were found.

Study conclusions and caveats: The finding that pre-infection memory included some responding clones suggested that cross-reactive memory joined. Clones shrinking between day 15 and 85 showed a balanced CD4/CD8 split, and those that grew later tilted toward CD4+.

The germline CDR1 and CDR2 sequences are MDHEN and SYDVKM. This CDR3 comprises 13 residues. 5'RACE with constant-segment primers built TCRalpha and TCRbeta cDNA libraries with UMIs. TCRdb processed the 5' RACE reads anew with MiXCR; each CDR3 protein has one entry. The table includes a few hundred thousand distinct CDR3 sequences, 14% detected once. As concerns this clonotype: What it binds is not known. The junction and the germline gene differ at one end; a read error may be behind it.

J is TRBJ2-3 and V is TRBV28; weak D call: TRBD1 (5 bases). This sequence originates from a man aged 18 to 35 who had mild COVID-19 (a few samples of this study predate the infection). Cell type and time point are not known. The sequencing input was PBMCs or a T cell subset sorted from them (not recorded which). CDR3 nucleotide sequence: TGTGCCAGCAGTTCCGAGAACACAGGTACGCAGTATTTT. Protein sequence: CASSSENTGTQYF.